This TCR beta chain was captured in a study of cytomegalovirus exposure and HLA in healthy donors. Points from the study as a whole: When a later analysis compared HLA-associated TCR beta chains with equally common others, the HLA-associated chains turned out to be more clonally expanded and to have lower generation probabilities. For TCR beta chains, V- and J-gene trimming was later linked to a missense DCLRE1C variant. Earlier findings revealed that most TCR beta V segments proved productive either about 87% or about 30% of the time. It was 160 or so TCR beta chains that were listed as cytomegalovirus-associated.

PCR was performed using 60 Vbeta and 13 Jbeta primers. This table comes from immunoSEQ multiplex PCR, and its TCRdb copy is limited to in-frame clones, with some not included. Here the sample table reports roughly 80,000 clones. Concerning this clone: The antigen remains undetermined.

The V and J ends lost 0 bases and 2 bases respectively, with 7 bases between them. CDR1 is SGDLS, CDR2 YYNGEE, per germline. CDR3 length: 14 amino acids. What was sequenced was PBMCs. The receptor comes from a girl aged 10-17 years in good health and CMV-seropositive. V gene TRBV9 combines with J gene TRBJ2-3; no clear D gene. The CDR3 protein is CASSVVLYTDTQYF. CDR3 coding DNA: TGTGCCAGCAGCGTAGTCCTATACACAGATACGCAGTATTTT.